The 10 T cell receptor beta chains below were found in one sample sequenced in a study of T cell repertoires in cytomegalovirus infection. In TCRdb, the reads were re-called with MiXCR into one record per CDR3 protein. This table has 700,000 to 950,000 distinct CDR3 sequences, 30% to 35% appearing once. Their antigens are not known. Material: cultured CD8+ T cells from PBMCs, obtained from culture after CMV antigen stimulation. These receptors were collected from a human donor in good health (CMV status not recorded). Some clones in this sample may be carry-over from other donors' samples.

For this clonotype: This may be a read error: a much more frequent sequence differs by one nucleotide. The V call is TRBV4-3, the J call TRBJ1-1; D is ambiguous. The V end lost 4 bases, the J end lost 2 bases, and 20 bases lay between the germline ends. The CDR3 length is 17 residues. Germline-derived CDR1 and CDR2 are LGHNA and YSLEER. The CDR3 sequence is CASSRDREGLINTEAFF. The CDR3 region has the DNA TGCGCCAGCAGCCGAGATAGGGAAGGACTGATAAACACTGAAGCTTTCTTT.

The chain links TRBV6-1 to TRBJ2-7; TRBD1 matches 9 bases. This CDR3 comprises 13 residues. Looked up from germline, CDR1 is MNHNS and CDR2 is SASEGT. With 3 bases clipped from V and 7 bases from J, the junction kept 4 bases outside the gene matches. The CDR3 here is CASSDTGGTEQYF. Here the CDR3 DNA reads TGTGCCAGCAGTGATACAGGGGGCACGGAGCAGTACTTC.

This clonotype showed up just a few times. The chain uses TRBV29-1 and TRBJ2-5, with a weak D call TRBD1 (5 bases). Germline values: CDR1 SQVTM, CDR2 ANQGSEA. The CDR3 is 14 residues long. V dropped 3 bases and J dropped 2 bases, with 13 bases sitting between them. This CDR3 reads CSVEGQILQETQYF. As DNA, the CDR3 is TGCAGCGTTGAGGGGCAGATACTACAAGAGACCCAGTACTTC.

The chain employs TRBV20-1 and TRBJ2-7, with D possibly called TRBD1 or TRBD2 (5 bases each). Germline CDR1 is DFQATT and CDR2 is SNEGSKA (reference sequence). This CDR3 is built from 14 residues. V was pared by 1 base and J by 5 bases, with 15 bases between. CDR3 loop: CSARVNGAGNEQYF. The DNA for the CDR3 is TGCAGTGCTAGAGTCAACGGGGCTGGCAACGAGCAGTACTTC.

This clonotype was found a few times. The chain couples TRBV7-6 to TRBJ1-6; D unresolved. Trimming left V 5 bases short and J 0 bases short, with 11 bases between. The CDR3 has 16 residues. Germline loops: CDR1 SGHVS, CDR2 FNYEAQ. The DNA for the CDR3 is TGTGCCAGCAGCCTCTCACCCAGCTCCTATAATTCACCCCTCCACTTT. Translated: CASSLSPSSYNSPLHF. Drawing the rest from reference TRBV7-6 and TRBJ1-6, the complete variable domain is GAGVSQSPRYKVTKRGQDVALRCDPISGHVSLYWYRQALGQGPEFLTYFNYEAQQDKSGLPNDRFSAERPEGSISTLTIQRTEQRDSAMYRCASSLSPSSYNSPLHFGNGTRLTVT.

This clonotype was observed a few times. V and J are TRBV27 and TRBJ2-1; 8 bases agree with TRBD1. CDR3 length: 16 amino acids. Germline V gene data show CDR1 as MNHEY and CDR2 as SMNVEV (reference sequence). V was pared by 4 bases and J by 7 bases, with 12 bases of the junction left unmatched. Here the CDR3 DNA reads TGTGCCAGCAGTTATACGGACAGGGTAGGGTCGAATGAGCAGTTCTTC. Encoded protein: CASSYTDRVGSNEQFF.

This clonotype has just a few counts. The chain employs TRBV6-2 or TRBV6-3 and TRBJ1-5; unclear D gene. Trimming left V 1 base short and J 0 bases short, with 10 bases between. The CDR3 is 16 residues long. Germline assignment: CDR1 MNHEY and CDR2 SVGEGT. CDR3 residues: CASSYFLSYSNQPQHF. The CDR3, as DNA: TGTGCCAGCAGTTACTTCCTCAGTTATAGCAATCAGCCCCAGCATTTT.

This clonotype was seen at least ten times. The chain joins TRBV7-9 to TRBJ2-3, with 10 positions matching TRBD2. From germline, CDR1 is SEHNR and CDR2 FQNEAQ (reference sequence). The CDR3 spans 15 residues. V was clipped by 10 bases and J by 2 bases; unmatched bases: 9. The chain's CDR3 is CATSGGGVHTDTQYF. The DNA of the CDR3 is TGTGCCACTAGCGGGGGTGGAGTTCACACAGATACGCAGTATTTT.

Comment on this clonotype: At one end, the junction sequence differs from germline, possibly due to a read error. The genes are TRBV7-9 and TRBJ1-2; D gene ambiguous. The CDR3 spans 10 residues. CDR1 and CDR2 (germline): SEHNR, FQNEAQ (reference sequence). CDR3 amino acids: CASSSDLGAF. In DNA, the CDR3 is TGTGCCAGCAGCTCGGACCTGGGTGCCTTC.

This chain uses TRBV7-3 with TRBJ2-3, with 8 bases identical to TRBD1. This CDR3 spans 15 amino acids. V trimming: 5 bases; J trimming: 0 bases; junction bases outside the gene matches: 4. Germline V gene sequence: CDR1 SGHTA, CDR2 FQGTGA. The CDR3 protein is CASSRTGTSTDTQYF. For the CDR3, the DNA is TGTGCCAGCAGCAGGACAGGGACTAGCACAGATACGCAGTATTTT.